The 11 T cell receptor beta chains below were found in one sample sequenced in a study of blood T cell repertoires in COVID-19 (dated by TCRdb to 2019 to 2021). Libraries were constructed by the immunoSEQ multiplex PCR assay. In its TCRdb copy, this immuneACCESS table keeps in-frame sequences only and misses some clones. Where compared with another copy, unresolved V genes explain less than half of these, and the others have no known cause. The sample records about 200,000 clones, around 85% of which are singletons. The ten largest clones capture around 0.93% of the sample. The sequenced sample was peripheral blood. Source of these receptors: a man between 60 and 75 years old with COVID-19, enrolled during active disease.

V is TRBV5-1 and J is TRBJ2-1; D not certain. This CDR3 contains 17 residues. The V gene lost 4 bases and the J gene lost 0 bases, with 17 bases spanning the gap. CDR1 and CDR2 (germline): SGHRS, YFSETQ. The CDR3 coding sequence is TGCGCCAGCAGCATCGCCCCTAGGCCCAGCTCCTACAATGAGCAGTTCTTC. Translated: CASSIAPRPSSYNEQFF. The variable domain in full, completed from reference TRBV5-1 and TRBJ2-1, reads KAGVTQTPRYLIKTRGQQVTLSCSPISGHRSVSWYQQTPGQGLQFLFEYFSETQRNKGNFPGRFSGRQFSNSRSEMNVSTLELGDSALYLCASSIAPRPSSYNEQFFGPGTRLTVL.

This clone has more than one count but fewer than ten. The chain recombines TRBV5-1 with TRBJ2-7; D possibly corresponds to TRBD1 (7 bases). CDR3 length equals 13 residues. The V and J ends lost 4 bases and 1 base respectively, with 9 bases between them. Per germline, CDR1 SGHRS and CDR2 YFSETQ. As DNA, the CDR3 is TGCGCCAGCAGCGCGGGACAGTCCTACGAGCAGTACTTC. It translates to CASSAGQSYEQYF.

The gene calls are TRBV2 and TRBJ1-4; D is possibly TRBD1 (6 bases). Trimming took 0 bases from V and 5 from J, leaving 7 bases between them. Per germline, CDR1 SNHLY and CDR2 FYNNEI. CDR3 length: 14 amino acids. The CDR3 loop reads CASSEATGNEKLFF. The CDR3 region has the DNA TGTGCCAGCAGTGAAGCCACAGGGAATGAAAAACTGTTTTTT.

The CDR3 here is CASSYQSTYNEQFF. DNA of the CDR3: TGTGCCAGCAGTTACCAGTCCACCTACAATGAGCAGTTCTTC. The chain has TRBV6-5 and TRBJ2-1, with D unclear. Looked up from germline, CDR1 is MNHEY and CDR2 is SVGAGI. Between the trimmed V and J ends, which lost 2 bases and 2 bases, there was a span of 7 bases. The CDR3 covers 14 residues.

This chain connects TRBV7-8 to TRBJ1-5; 12 bases line up with TRBD1. Germline assignment: CDR1 SGHVS and CDR2 FQNEAQ. This CDR3 has 17 amino acids. The junction had 5 bases not matched to a gene; V was cut back by 3 bases and J by 2 bases. CDR3 sequence (DNA): TGTGCCAGCAGCTTCCGGGACAGGGGGCTTGGCAATCAGCCCCAGCATTTT. Encoded protein: CASSFRDRGLGNQPQHF.

The V call is TRBV6-2 or TRBV6-3, the J call TRBJ1-5; 8 positions agree with TRBD1. CDR3 size: 16 residues. CDR1 and CDR2 from the germline V gene are MNHEY and SVGEGT. V shed 2 bases and J 2 bases; nucleotides not matched to a gene: 5. The CDR3 region is CASSYAQGVGNQPQHF. The DNA of the CDR3 is TGTGCCAGCAGTTACGCACAGGGGGTAGGCAATCAGCCCCAGCATTTT.

The CDR3 is CSVASGQETQYF. The CDR3 nucleotides are TGCAGCGTTGCTAGCGGCCAAGAGACCCAGTACTTC. V and J are TRBV29-1 and TRBJ2-5; 7 bases agree with TRBD2. Losses at the gene ends were 4 bases for V and 1 base for J; bases not matched to a gene: 0. Germline-derived CDR1 and CDR2 are SQVTM and ANQGSEA. The length of the CDR3 is 12 residues.

The chain carries TRBV6-1 and TRBJ2-1, with D possibly TRBD2 on 6 matching bases. This CDR3 is built from 14 residues. The V end was cut by 0 bases, the J end by 12 bases, with 15 bases between. CDR1 is MNHNS and CDR2 is SASEGT in the germline V gene. DNA of the CDR3: TGTGCCAGCAGTGAAGCGGGACTCCGGGGACCGCAGTTCTTC. Translation: CASSEAGLRGPQFF.

This clone has a handful of counts. V and J are TRBV12-3 or TRBV12-4 and TRBJ1-5, with D uncertain. The CDR3 sequence is 13 residues long. Trimming took 8 bases from V and 2 from J, leaving 10 bases between them. CDR3 protein: CASSRPGNQPQHF. The CDR3 DNA is TGTGCCAGCTCCAGGCCGGGCAATCAGCCCCAGCATTTT.

The chain links TRBV11-2 to TRBJ2-1, with 8 bases fitting TRBD1. The J segment lost 4 bases and the V segment lost 3 bases, leaving 8 bases of the junction unmatched. Germline V lookup: CDR1 SGHAT, CDR2 FQNNGV. The CDR3 contains 16 residues. CDR3 bases: TGTGCCAGCAGCTTTTTGCGCACAGGGGGATACAATGAGCAGTTCTTC. Translation gives CASSFLRTGGYNEQFF.

This sequence joins TRBV7-2 and TRBJ2-1, with D perhaps matching TRBD1 (5 bases). Germline V gene sequence: CDR1 SGHTA, CDR2 FQGNSA. Between the trimmed V and J ends, which lost 6 bases and 8 bases, there was a span of 8 bases. The CDR3 sequence is 11 residues long. DNA of the CDR3: TGTGCCAGCAGTCCAGGGTATGAGCAGTTCTTC. Protein product: CASSPGYEQFF.